This T cell receptor beta chain was captured by sequencing in a study of beta chain features in type 1 diabetes. Study observations and caveats: Type 1 diabetes patients had TCRB CDR3s that were shorter (moderately but significantly so) in all four CD4+ subsets.

This clone was counted ten times or more. Its target is unknown. Other DNA sequences in the sample encode the same CDR3. Germline V gene data show CDR1 as MNHNY and CDR2 as SVGAGI (reference sequence). The length of the CDR3 is 12 residues. V lost 5 bases to trimming and J lost 4 bases, with 9 bases between them. Reverse transcribing all isolated RNA meant expressed TCRB transcripts were sequenced. The data were produced by immunoSEQ multiplex PCR, yet TCRdb's version contains in-frame clones alone and is incomplete. The table has 150,000 to 200,000 clones, roughly 9% seen once. The specimen sequenced was central memory CD4+ T cells from blood. V and J are TRBV6-6 and TRBJ2-7; tentative D call: TRBD2 (5 bases). The TCR comes from a woman aged 25 to 45 with type 1 diabetes. The chain's CDR3 is CASSRGTYEQYF. Written as DNA, the CDR3 is TGTGCCAGCAGTCGGGGTACTTACGAGCAGTACTTC.